Listed here are 5 T cell receptor beta chains from one sample, sequenced in a study of blood T cell repertoires in COVID-19. Using immunoSEQ multiplex PCR, the repertoire was profiled, and TCRdb retains in-frame clones only, with some absent. In the table there are over 130,000 clones, over 75% of which are singletons. Sequencing was carried out using peripheral blood. All receptors derive from a man aged 45-65 years with acute or convalescent COVID-19.

This clone was recorded at least ten times. The chain carries TRBV5-1 and TRBJ1-1; D gene unclear. Per germline, CDR1 SGHRS and CDR2 YFSETQ. V dropped 0 bases and J dropped 0 bases, with 9 bases sitting between them. The CDR3 totals 15 residues. The CDR3 nucleotides are TGCGCCAGCAGCTTGGCGGCAGGATTGAACACTGAAGCTTTCTTT. It specifies CASSLAAGLNTEAFF.

The rearrangement links TRBV6-4 to TRBJ2-3; D might be TRBD2 (6 bases). Trimming removed 4 bases from V and 8 bases from J, with 16 bases in between. CDR3 length: 14 amino acids. CDR1 is MRHNA, CDR2 SNTAGT, per germline. CDR3 nucleotides: TGTGCCAGCAGTGGCAGCCACCAGGGAGGTACGCAGTATTTT. This codes for CASSGSHQGGTQYF.

This clone was seen a handful of times. This chain uses TRBV5-1 with TRBJ1-6, with D uncertain. Germline lookup yields CDR1 SGHRS and CDR2 YFSETQ. The CDR3 consists of 15 residues. V lost 0 bases to trimming and J lost 5 bases, with 9 bases between them. Here the CDR3 reads CASSLASGNNSPLHF. CDR3 DNA sequence: TGCGCCAGCAGCTTGGCCTCGGGGAATAATTCACCCCTCCACTTT.

The chain has TRBV4-1 and TRBJ2-1; D is perhaps TRBD2 (6 bases). The CDR3 length is 15 residues. V gave up 0 bases and J gave up 3 bases, with 9 bases separating them. Looked up from germline, CDR1 is MGHRA and CDR2 is YSYEKL. In DNA form, the CDR3 reads TGCGCCAGCAGCCAAGACCAGCGGGTCTACAATGAGCAGTTCTTC. Amino acid sequence: CASSQDQRVYNEQFF.

The chain employs TRBV4-1 and TRBJ2-7; 7 bases agree with TRBD1. J was trimmed by 2 bases and V by 0 bases; bases with no gene match: 7. CDR1 is MGHRA, CDR2 YSYEKL, per germline. This CDR3 region has 16 residues. The CDR3 sequence is CASSQDWNRGTYEQYF. DNA for the CDR3: TGCGCCAGCAGCCAAGACTGGAACAGGGGAACCTACGAGCAGTACTTC.